Listed below are T cell receptor beta chains from one sample, sequenced in a study of T-cell memory formation after mild COVID-19. TCRdb used MiXCR to reprocess the 5' RACE reads, holding one entry per CDR3 protein. Seen here are about 150,000 distinct CDR3 sequences, about a third observed once, and the top ten hold around 12%. The sequenced sample was PBMCs or a T cell subset sorted from them (not recorded which). These receptors came from an adult woman who had mild COVID-19 (a few samples of this study predate the infection). Cell type and time point are not known. The CDR3 runs from the conserved cysteine through the conserved F or W. D genes are given only for firm matches. Not all rows give a size; the values are once, few, many and, for expanded clones, a class.

>few|TRBV7-8|TRBJ1-4|.
TGTGCCAGCAGCTTAGAAACAGGATTTTGGGCTACTAATGAAAAACTGTTTTTT
CASSLETGFWATNEKLFF
>.|TRBV7-9|TRBJ1-2|.
TGTGCCAGCAGCTTAGCGTCAGGTGGCTACACCTTC
CASSLASGGYTF
>few|TRBV27|TRBJ2-7|.
TGTGCCAGCAGTTTAACGAGTCTATACGAGCAGTACTTC
CASSLTSLYEQYF
>few|TRBV6-5|TRBJ2-3|TRBD2
TGTGCCAGCAGTTACGGGAACGGGAGGGATACGCAGTATTTT
CASSYGNGRDTQYF
>.|TRBV5-1|TRBJ1-1|.
TGCGCCAGCAGCCCCCATTGGGGGTACACTGAAGCTTTCTTT
CASSPHWGYTEAFF
>few|TRBV29-1|TRBJ2-7|TRBD1
TGCAGCGTTGGACGACAGGGAGCCGAGCAGTACTTC
CSVGRQGAEQYF
>few|TRBV9|TRBJ1-2|TRBD1
TGTGCCAGCAGCACGGACAGGGCGGGAGGGAATGGCTACACCTTC
CASSTDRAGGNGYTF
>.|TRBV3-1|TRBJ2-7|.
TGTGCCAGCAGCCCGCCAGGCTCCCGGGAGCAGTACTTC
CASSPPGSREQYF
>few|TRBV19|TRBJ1-6|TRBD1
TGTGCCAGTAGTTCCGGGACAGGGCTTAATTCACCCCTCCACTTT
CASSSGTGLNSPLHF
>once|TRBV12-3/TRBV12-4|TRBJ2-6|.
TGTGCCAGCAGTTCCCTGGGGGGGCCCGCGCGAGGGGCCAACGTCCTGACTTTC
CASSSLGGPARGANVLTF
>.|TRBV28|TRBJ2-7|.
TGTGCCAGCAGTTTATTCCAGGGCGGCTACGAGCAGTACTTC
CASSLFQGGYEQYF
>once|TRBV24-1|TRBJ2-7|TRBD1
TGTGCCATCTCAGGGGGCTACGAGCAGTACTTC
CAISGGYEQYF
>.|TRBV20-1|TRBJ1-2|.
TGCAGTGCTAGAGCGGGGGTTGGCTACACCTTC
CSARAGVGYTF
>.|TRBV7-2|TRBJ2-4|TRBD2
TGTGCCAGCAGCTCTAGCGGGGGGGGTTCGCTCAACATTCAGTACTTC
CASSSSGGGSLNIQYF
>.|TRBV20-1|TRBJ1-1|.
TGCAGTGCTATCGGGCAGCCAAACGGGTACACTGAAGCTTTCTTT
CSAIGQPNGYTEAFF
>.|TRBV7-9|TRBJ1-5|.
TGTGCCAGCAGCTTAGACATTATTAGCAATCAGCCCCAGCATTTT
CASSLDIISNQPQHF
>.|TRBV4-1|TRBJ2-1|TRBD2
TGCGCCAGCAGCCAAGTGGGACTAGTTAATGAGCAGTTCTTC
CASSQVGLVNEQFF
>few|TRBV21-1|TRBJ2-7|.
TGTGCCAGCAGCCCAAGGGGGGGCCGCTACGAGCAGTACTTC
CASSPRGGRYEQYF
>few|TRBV20-1|TRBJ2-7|TRBD2
TGCAGTGCTAGAGATCTGGGCGGGGGGCACTACGAGCAGTACTTC
CSARDLGGGHYEQYF
>.|TRBV7-6|TRBJ2-2|TRBD2
TGTGCCAGCAGCTTTACTAGCGGGGCCGGGGAGCTGTTTTTT
CASSFTSGAGELFF
>.|TRBV15|TRBJ1-1|.
TGTGCCACCAGCAAGTCAGTGAACACTGAAGCTTTCTTT
CATSKSVNTEAFF
>.|TRBV7-2|TRBJ2-3|.
TGTGCCAGCAGTACTACGCGAGCGGCTCCTAGCACAGATACGCAGTATTTT
CASSTTRAAPSTDTQYF
>once|TRBV6-5|TRBJ2-3|.
TGTGCCAGCAGTTCCGTGACAGATACGCAGTATTTT
CASSSVTDTQYF
>.|TRBV4-1|TRBJ2-3|.
TGCGCCAGCAGCCAAGTGGGAGGGGGAGATACGCAGTATTTT
CASSQVGGGDTQYF
>.|TRBV4-1|TRBJ2-1|.
TGCGCCAGCAGCCAAGAGGCCCTTTCTTCCGATGAGCAGTTCTTC
CASSQEALSSDEQFF
>.|TRBV2|TRBJ1-5|.
TGTGCCAGCAGGGAAGGACGAAGCAATCAGCCCCAGCATTTT
CASREGRSNQPQHF
>.|TRBV14|TRBJ2-5|TRBD2
TGTGCCAGCAGCCATCTCGCGGGAGGGCCTAAGACCCAGTACTTC
CASSHLAGGPKTQYF
>.|TRBV20-1|TRBJ1-4|.
TGCAGTGCTAGAGATGGCCGATGGGAAAAACTGTTTTTT
CSARDGRWEKLFF
>.|TRBV13|TRBJ2-1|.
TGTGCCAGCAGCTTAGGGACAGCTCTCTACAATGAGCAGTTCTTC
CASSLGTALYNEQFF
>few|TRBV5-1|TRBJ1-1|.
TGCGCCAGCAGCTTGGAAGTCGGTTTGAACACTGAAGCTTTCTTT
CASSLEVGLNTEAFF
>.|TRBV4-1|TRBJ2-7|TRBD2
TGCGCCAGCAGCTCGACGGGTAGCGGGGGGGAGTACCACGAGCAGTACTTC
CASSSTGSGGEYHEQYF
>few|TRBV12-3/TRBV12-4|TRBJ2-7|TRBD1
TGTGCCAGCAGTCCGGGACAGGCCTCCTACGAGCAGTACTTC
CASSPGQASYEQYF
>few|TRBV5-1|TRBJ2-3|.
TGCGCCAGCAGCTTGGGGGCTAGTAGCACAGATACGCAGTATTTT
CASSLGASSTDTQYF
>few|TRBV6-6|TRBJ1-5|TRBD1
TGTGCCAGCAGTCAATATGAGGACAGGGGCAATCAGCCCCAGCATTTT
CASSQYEDRGNQPQHF
>.|TRBV29-1|TRBJ2-7|.
TGCAGCGTTCGAGTCAGGGGCAACGAGCAGTACTTC
CSVRVRGNEQYF
>.|TRBV24-1|TRBJ2-3|.
TGTGCCACCCGGACTGTAGATACGCAGTATTTT
CATRTVDTQYF
>.|TRBV29-1|TRBJ1-1|TRBD1
TGCAGCGTACCCCAGGGGGAAACTGAAGCTTTCTTT
CSVPQGETEAFF
>few|TRBV5-1|TRBJ2-3|.
TGCGCCAGCAGCTTCCGGGTCCCTAGCACAGATACGCAGTATTTT
CASSFRVPSTDTQYF
>.|TRBV7-9|TRBJ2-1|.
TGTGCCAGCAGCTTGGCTCGAGCAGAGCAGTTCTTC
CASSLARAEQFF
>few|TRBV30|TRBJ2-2|.
TGTGCCTGGAGAGGCAGGCAGAACACCGGGGAGCTGTTTTTT
CAWRGRQNTGELFF
>few|TRBV15|TRBJ2-1|TRBD2
TGTGCCACCAGCACCGGGAGGGCCTACAATGAGCAGTTCTTC
CATSTGRAYNEQFF
>few|TRBV5-8|TRBJ2-5|.
TGTGCCAGCAGCTTGGGGACACCGCCAGAGACCCAGTACTTC
CASSLGTPPETQYF
>few|TRBV7-9|TRBJ2-1|TRBD2
TGTGCCAGCAGCTTCTTCTTAGCGGGAGGGCTCGATGAGCAGTTCTTC
CASSFFLAGGLDEQFF
>once|TRBV5-1|TRBJ2-1|TRBD2
TGCGCCAGCAGCTTGCTCTGGACTAGCGAAGGTGAGCAGTTCTTC
CASSLLWTSEGEQFF
>.|TRBV6-5|TRBJ1-1|.
TGTGCCAGCAGCCGTTTCGACACTGTGAACACTGAAGCTTTCTTT
CASSRFDTVNTEAFF
>.|TRBV18|TRBJ1-4|TRBD1
TGTGCCAGCTCACCATATGGGACAGTAGAAAAACTGTTTTTT
CASSPYGTVEKLFF
>.|TRBV9|TRBJ2-5|.
TGTGCCAGCAGCCCCAGGGGGGACCAAGAGACCCAGTACTTC
CASSPRGDQETQYF
>.|TRBV3-1|TRBJ1-2|.
TGTGCCAGCAGCCAAGGAACACGGTCTGGCTACACCTTC
CASSQGTRSGYTF
>.|TRBV5-1|TRBJ2-6|.
TGCGCCAGCAGCTTGGCAGGCACCTCTGGGGCCAACGTCCTGACTTTC
CASSLAGTSGANVLTF
>many|TRBV24-1|TRBJ2-2|TRBD1
TGTGCCACCAGTGATTTGGACAGGGACACCGGGGAGCTGTTTTTT
CATSDLDRDTGELFF
>few|TRBV5-1|TRBJ2-1|.
TGCGCCAGCAGCTTGGCCAGCCGGGAGCAGTTCTTC
CASSLASREQFF
>few|TRBV24-1|TRBJ2-3|.
TGTGCCACCAGTGATTCCCGTACGGCAGATACGCAGTATTTT
CATSDSRTADTQYF
>.|TRBV12-3/TRBV12-4|TRBJ1-5|TRBD1
TGTGCCAGCAGTCGGACAGGGTACAATCAGCCCCAGCATTTT
CASSRTGYNQPQHF
>.|TRBV12-5|TRBJ1-1|.
TGTGCTAGTGGTCTGAGGGGGAACACTGAAGCTTTCTTT
CASGLRGNTEAFF
>.|TRBV2|TRBJ2-7|TRBD1
TGTGCCAGCAGTGAGGGGACAGAAACCCACGAGCAGTACTTC
CASSEGTETHEQYF
>few|TRBV5-1|TRBJ2-3|.
TGCGCCAGCAGTACGGACGGATACACAGATACGCAGTATTTT
CASSTDGYTDTQYF